This is a list of T cell receptor beta chains from one sample in a study of cytomegalovirus exposure and HLA in healthy donors. Clones were sequenced by immunoSEQ multiplex PCR, and TCRdb holds only the in-frame ones, with some missing. The sample lists about 140,000 clones; over 60% were seen once. The specimen sequenced was PBMCs. These receptors were taken from a man aged 40-49 years in good health and CMV-seronegative. The CDR3 runs from the conserved cysteine through the conserved F or W. Each record gives: J gene, V gene, D gene, clone size, CDR3 DNA, CDR3 protein. The D gene is left open where the match is weak. Only some rows state a clone size, as once, few, many or a class for expanded clones.

j_call: TRBJ2-1
v_call: TRBV7-9
d_call: TRBD1
clone_size: .
cdr3_nt: TGTGCCAGCAGCTCCGGGACAGGGGGGAATGAGCAGTTCTTC
cdr3_aa: CASSSGTGGNEQFF

j_call: TRBJ1-5
v_call: TRBV6-5
d_call: .
clone_size: .
cdr3_nt: TGTGCCAGCAGTTACCGGGGGTTCAATCAGCCCCAGCATTTT
cdr3_aa: CASSYRGFNQPQHF

j_call: TRBJ2-7
v_call: TRBV5-1
d_call: TRBD2
clone_size: .
cdr3_nt: TGCGCCAGCAGCGATAGCGGGGAGGTCTACGAGCAGTACTTC
cdr3_aa: CASSDSGEVYEQYF

j_call: TRBJ2-7
v_call: TRBV10-1
d_call: .
clone_size: once
cdr3_nt: TGCGCCAGTGGGGGGGGGCCCTACGAGCAGTACTTC
cdr3_aa: CASGGGPYEQYF

j_call: TRBJ2-1
v_call: TRBV11-2
d_call: TRBD2
clone_size: .
cdr3_nt: TGTGCCAGCAGCTCGGGGACTATAACTGAGCAGTTCTTC
cdr3_aa: CASSSGTITEQFF

j_call: TRBJ1-4
v_call: TRBV9
d_call: .
clone_size: .
cdr3_nt: TGTGCCAGCAGCGTTCGGGGGGAGGTGGATGAAAAACTGTTTTTT
cdr3_aa: CASSVRGEVDEKLFF

j_call: TRBJ2-1
v_call: TRBV6-4
d_call: TRBD1
clone_size: .
cdr3_nt: TGTGCCAGCAGCGGGACAGGGGATGGTGAGCAGTTCTTC
cdr3_aa: CASSGTGDGEQFF

j_call: TRBJ2-1
v_call: TRBV7-9
d_call: TRBD2
clone_size: .
cdr3_nt: TGTGCCAGCAGCCGACGGGGCGGGGGGGCCCATGAGCAGTTCTTC
cdr3_aa: CASSRRGGGAHEQFF

j_call: TRBJ2-3
v_call: TRBV5-3
d_call: TRBD2
clone_size: few
cdr3_nt: TGTGCCAGAAGCTTGGGCGGCGGGGGGATCATGGATACGCAGTATTTT
cdr3_aa: CARSLGGGGIMDTQYF

j_call: TRBJ2-1
v_call: TRBV5-1
d_call: TRBD1
clone_size: .
cdr3_nt: TGCGCCAGCAGCTCCGGGACAGGGGGGAATGAGCAGTTCTTC
cdr3_aa: CASSSGTGGNEQFF

j_call: TRBJ1-3
v_call: TRBV9
d_call: .
clone_size: .
cdr3_nt: TGTGCCAGCAGCGTAGACGGGGGGCCTGGAAACACCATATATTTT
cdr3_aa: CASSVDGGPGNTIYF

j_call: TRBJ1-4
v_call: TRBV6-5
d_call: TRBD1
clone_size: .
cdr3_nt: TGTGCCAGCAGTACGGGACAGGCCCTTGCAAAACTGTTTTTT
cdr3_aa: CASSTGQALAKLFF

j_call: TRBJ1-6
v_call: TRBV21-1
d_call: .
clone_size: .
cdr3_nt: TGTGCCAGCAGCAACTACCGGGCGGGAAACGATAATTCACCCCTCCACTTT
cdr3_aa: CASSNYRAGNDNSPLHF

j_call: TRBJ2-5
v_call: TRBV6-1
d_call: .
clone_size: .
cdr3_nt: TGTGCCAGCATCCTAACCCCCCAAGAGACCCAGTACTTC
cdr3_aa: CASILTPQETQYF

j_call: TRBJ2-7
v_call: TRBV4-2
d_call: .
clone_size: .
cdr3_nt: TGTGCCAGCAGCCAAGAAACGGGGGGCGGAAAGCAGTACTTC
cdr3_aa: CASSQETGGGKQYF

j_call: TRBJ2-2
v_call: TRBV30
d_call: .
clone_size: .
cdr3_nt: TGTGCCGGTGAGGAGGGTGGCACCGGGGAGCTGTTTTTT
cdr3_aa: CAGEEGGTGELFF

j_call: TRBJ1-3
v_call: TRBV25-1
d_call: .
clone_size: .
cdr3_nt: TGTGCCAGCAGTGATACAGGTGGACTATACTCTGGTGGAAACACCATATATTTT
cdr3_aa: CASSDTGGLYSGGNTIYF

j_call: TRBJ2-3
v_call: TRBV5-4
d_call: TRBD2
clone_size: .
cdr3_nt: TGTGCCAGCAGCTCCGAGCGGGAGGGCCTTAATACGCAGTATTTT
cdr3_aa: CASSSEREGLNTQYF

j_call: TRBJ1-1
v_call: TRBV7-8
d_call: .
clone_size: .
cdr3_nt: TGTGCCAGCAGCTCCGAGTCCCCGTACGCTTTCTTT
cdr3_aa: CASSSESPYAFF

j_call: TRBJ1-2
v_call: TRBV5-1
d_call: TRBD1
clone_size: .
cdr3_nt: TGCGCCAGCAGCGCCCGGACAGGGACGAGCTATGGCTACACCTTC
cdr3_aa: CASSARTGTSYGYTF

j_call: TRBJ1-1
v_call: TRBV19
d_call: .
clone_size: .
cdr3_nt: TGTGCCAGTAGTATAGTTGCACGGAGTGAAGCTTTCTTT
cdr3_aa: CASSIVARSEAFF

j_call: TRBJ2-7
v_call: TRBV10-3
d_call: .
clone_size: few
cdr3_nt: TGTGCCATCAGTGACTTTGGCGCCTCGGGGGTCGAGCAGTACTTC
cdr3_aa: CAISDFGASGVEQYF

j_call: TRBJ2-1
v_call: TRBV7-9
d_call: TRBD2
clone_size: few
cdr3_nt: TGTGCCAGCAGCTTAGCCGGACAAACGGGACTAGCTTTCTTC
cdr3_aa: CASSLAGQTGLAFF

j_call: TRBJ2-2
v_call: TRBV10-3
d_call: TRBD1
clone_size: .
cdr3_nt: TGTGCCATCAGTGAGTCGACAGGGGGCACCGGGGAGCTGTTTTTT
cdr3_aa: CAISESTGGTGELFF

j_call: TRBJ2-1
v_call: TRBV11-3
d_call: .
clone_size: .
cdr3_nt: TGTGCCAGCAGCCCCCGATCGGGTGAGCAGTTCTTC
cdr3_aa: CASSPRSGEQFF

j_call: TRBJ2-3
v_call: TRBV27
d_call: TRBD2
clone_size: .
cdr3_nt: TGTGCCAGCAGTTCGGCTAGCGGGAGAACAGATACGCAGTATTTT
cdr3_aa: CASSSASGRTDTQYF

j_call: TRBJ2-5
v_call: TRBV5-1
d_call: TRBD1
clone_size: .
cdr3_nt: TGCGCCAGCAGCCCAGGGACAGTCCAAGAGACCCAGTACTTC
cdr3_aa: CASSPGTVQETQYF

j_call: TRBJ1-1
v_call: TRBV5-8
d_call: TRBD1
clone_size: .
cdr3_nt: TGTGCCAGCAGCTTCCGGGACAGGGGAGCTTTCTTT
cdr3_aa: CASSFRDRGAFF

j_call: TRBJ2-2
v_call: TRBV6-4
d_call: TRBD2
clone_size: .
cdr3_nt: TGTGCCAGCAGTGAAGTAGCGGGGGCAAACACCGGGGAGCTGTTTTTT
cdr3_aa: CASSEVAGANTGELFF

j_call: TRBJ2-5
v_call: TRBV27
d_call: TRBD2
clone_size: .
cdr3_nt: TGTGCCAGCAGTTCGCGCAGCGGGGGGGAGACCCAGTACTTC
cdr3_aa: CASSSRSGGETQYF

j_call: TRBJ2-3
v_call: TRBV10-1
d_call: .
clone_size: .
cdr3_nt: TGCGCCAGCACGTTGACTGCTTATACGCAGTATTTT
cdr3_aa: CASTLTAYTQYF

j_call: TRBJ2-7
v_call: TRBV2
d_call: TRBD2
clone_size: .
cdr3_nt: TGTGCCAGCAGCCCGGGACTAGCGGGAGTGTCCTACGAGCAGTACTTC
cdr3_aa: CASSPGLAGVSYEQYF

j_call: TRBJ2-7
v_call: TRBV5-6
d_call: .
clone_size: .
cdr3_nt: TGTGCCAGCAGCTTGGGATACTCCGAGCAGTACTTC
cdr3_aa: CASSLGYSEQYF

j_call: TRBJ1-1
v_call: TRBV29-1
d_call: TRBD1
clone_size: .
cdr3_nt: TGCAGCGTTGAAGACACAGGGGGAACTGAAGCTTTCTTT
cdr3_aa: CSVEDTGGTEAFF

j_call: TRBJ2-5
v_call: TRBV18
d_call: .
clone_size: .
cdr3_nt: TGTGCCAGCTCACCACCGTTCGGCCAAGAGACCCAGTACTTC
cdr3_aa: CASSPPFGQETQYF

j_call: TRBJ2-7
v_call: TRBV6-1
d_call: .
clone_size: few
cdr3_nt: TGTGCCAGCTCCGGACATACAATCTACGAGCAGTACTTC
cdr3_aa: CASSGHTIYEQYF

j_call: TRBJ1-1
v_call: TRBV25-1
d_call: .
clone_size: few
cdr3_nt: TGTGCCAGCACGTACGGGACTGAAGCTTTCTTT
cdr3_aa: CASTYGTEAFF

j_call: TRBJ2-7
v_call: TRBV10-1
d_call: .
clone_size: .
cdr3_nt: TGCGCCAGCAAGCAGGGATCCTACGAGCAGTACTTC
cdr3_aa: CASKQGSYEQYF

j_call: TRBJ2-5
v_call: TRBV10-3
d_call: TRBD1
clone_size: .
cdr3_nt: TGTGCCATCAGTGCCACTACAGGGGTTGCTGAGACCCAGTACTTC
cdr3_aa: CAISATTGVAETQYF

j_call: TRBJ2-5
v_call: TRBV7-9
d_call: TRBD2
clone_size: once
cdr3_nt: TGTTCCAGCAGCTTAGTGGCTAGCGGGAGGGGAGAGACCCAGTACTTC
cdr3_aa: CSSSLVASGRGETQYF

j_call: TRBJ1-1
v_call: TRBV30
d_call: TRBD1
clone_size: .
cdr3_nt: TGTGCCTGGAGACCCTACCGGACAGGGGGCTGGGGGAACACTGAAGCTTTCTTT
cdr3_aa: CAWRPYRTGGWGNTEAFF

j_call: TRBJ2-5
v_call: TRBV7-6
d_call: TRBD2
clone_size: .
cdr3_nt: TGTGCCAGCAGCTTAGTTCTAGCGGGGCTACAAGAGACCCAGTACTTC
cdr3_aa: CASSLVLAGLQETQYF

j_call: TRBJ1-2
v_call: TRBV28
d_call: .
clone_size: .
cdr3_nt: TGTGCCAGCAGTCTCAGGGGAAGTGTGTATGGCTACACCTTC
cdr3_aa: CASSLRGSVYGYTF

j_call: TRBJ1-4
v_call: TRBV2
d_call: TRBD1
clone_size: .
cdr3_nt: TGTGCCAGCAGTCCCAGGACAGGGGAAAATGAAAAACTGTTTTTT
cdr3_aa: CASSPRTGENEKLFF

j_call: TRBJ2-5
v_call: TRBV25-1
d_call: .
clone_size: .
cdr3_nt: TGTGCCAGCAGTGGGGGAGGGGGCCAAGAGACCCAGTACTTC
cdr3_aa: CASSGGGGQETQYF

j_call: TRBJ2-1
v_call: TRBV6-5
d_call: .
clone_size: .
cdr3_nt: TGTGCCAGCGGCCAGCTGGGGGGTTCGGAGCAGTTCTTC
cdr3_aa: CASGQLGGSEQFF

j_call: TRBJ2-3
v_call: TRBV10-3
d_call: TRBD2
clone_size: .
cdr3_nt: TGTGCCATCAGTGAGTCCTGGACTAGCGGGGGCACAGATACGCAGTATTTT
cdr3_aa: CAISESWTSGGTDTQYF

j_call: TRBJ2-7
v_call: TRBV6-5
d_call: .
clone_size: .
cdr3_nt: TGTGCCAGCAGCGAGACACTGGGCTACGAGCAGTACTTC
cdr3_aa: CASSETLGYEQYF

j_call: TRBJ1-2
v_call: TRBV16
d_call: .
clone_size: .
cdr3_nt: TGTGCCAGCAGCCCCCCAGGTTTTGACTATGGCTACACCTTC
cdr3_aa: CASSPPGFDYGYTF

j_call: TRBJ2-7
v_call: TRBV5-1
d_call: .
clone_size: .
cdr3_nt: TGCGCCAGCAGCTTCGACAGCTACGAGCAGTACTTC
cdr3_aa: CASSFDSYEQYF

j_call: TRBJ2-7
v_call: TRBV6-6
d_call: .
clone_size: .
cdr3_nt: TGTGCCAGCAGCTACGCCACAGGGACGGGCGAGCAGTACTTC
cdr3_aa: CASSYATGTGEQYF

j_call: TRBJ2-7
v_call: TRBV13
d_call: TRBD1
clone_size: .
cdr3_nt: TGTGCCAGCAGCTCCCCCGAGGGACAGAGGGGGTCCTACGAGCAGTACTTC
cdr3_aa: CASSSPEGQRGSYEQYF

j_call: TRBJ2-7
v_call: TRBV5-1
d_call: .
clone_size: .
cdr3_nt: TGCGCCAGCAGCCCGGCGGACTCCATCGAGCAGTACTTC
cdr3_aa: CASSPADSIEQYF

j_call: TRBJ2-1
v_call: TRBV7-7
d_call: .
clone_size: .
cdr3_nt: TGTGCCAGCAGCCCGAGGACAAACCCTAACAATGAGCAGTTCTTC
cdr3_aa: CASSPRTNPNNEQFF